This T cell receptor beta chain was sequenced in a study of shared clonotypes between healthy human individuals. The CDR3 is 15 residues long. The J segment lost 5 bases and the V segment lost 4 bases, leaving 9 bases of the junction unmatched. Germline-derived CDR1 and CDR2 are SGHRS and YFSETQ. The genomic DNA of each subset was split evenly across several immunoSEQ plates. Sorted-subset replicate PCR reactions were performed with about 200 ng DNA, corresponding to roughly 30,000 T cell genomes. Data came from immunoSEQ multiplex PCR; TCRdb stores just in-frame clones and leaves some out. The sample comprises hundreds of thousands of clones, around 96% of which are singletons, and about 0.22% rests with the top ten. Selected positively for CCR7 and CD45RO-negative, naive CD8 cells excluded terminally differentiated effector memory CD45RA+ cells.

Sequenced: naive CD8+ T cells sorted from blood. The chain carries TRBV5-1 and TRBJ1-2; 9 bases agree with TRBD1. This TCR came from a man aged 25 to 40 in good health. Written as DNA, the CDR3 is TGCGCCAGCAGCGCCGGGACAGGGAAGGCATATGGCTACACCTTC. Its translation is CASSAGTGKAYGYTF.